The 22 T cell receptor beta chains below were found in one sample sequenced in a study of cytomegalovirus exposure and HLA in healthy donors. PCR involved 60 Vbeta and 13 Jbeta primers. Profiling relied on immunoSEQ multiplex PCR, and the TCRdb table lists in-frame clones only, not all of them. The data show about 110,000 clones, 81% seen once. The source material was PBMCs. The receptors originated from a man aged 30-40 years in good health and CMV-seronegative.

V gene TRBV6-5 combines with J gene TRBJ1-2; 7 nucleotides agree with TRBD1. The CDR3 spans 16 residues. In germline, CDR1 is MNHEY, CDR2 SVGAGI. J was trimmed by 8 bases and V by 4 bases; bases with no gene match: 16. In DNA form, the CDR3 reads TGTGCCAGCAGTTCAGTCCCGGGACAGCGATTGTACGGCTACACCTTC. It encodes CASSSVPGQRLYGYTF.

For the CDR3, the DNA is TGTGCCAGCAGCGTAGGCGAGGGGGAGACTAGCCAGGTGTGGAATGAGCAGTTCTTC. Translating it yields CASSVGEGETSQVWNEQFF. V and J are TRBV9 and TRBJ2-1; tentatively, D is TRBD2 (7 bases). From germline, CDR1 is SGDLS and CDR2 YYNGEE. The CDR3 runs to 19 residues. With 0 bases removed from V and 7 bases from J, the gap between germline ends came to 26 bases.

The V gene is TRBV28, the J gene TRBJ2-1; a weak D match, TRBD2 (5 bases). Trimming took off 5 bases at V and 3 bases at J, with 14 bases between the two ends. The CDR3 spans 15 residues. Germline loops: CDR1 MDHEN, CDR2 SYDVKM. The CDR3: CASSPPGSVYNEQFF. CDR3 coding DNA: TGTGCCAGCAGTCCCCCAGGTAGCGTCTACAATGAGCAGTTCTTC.

The chain links TRBV7-2 to TRBJ1-4, with TRBD1 matching over 7 bases. Trimming cost V 4 bases and J 7 bases; bases outside gene matches: 12. Germline V CDR1 and CDR2: SGHTA, FQGNSA. The CDR3 covers 16 residues. This CDR3 is CASSWVEGAGGEKLFF. CDR3 in DNA: TGTGCCAGCAGCTGGGTGGAGGGGGCAGGAGGTGAAAAACTGTTTTTT. Full variable domain (remainder filled in from reference TRBV7-2 and TRBJ1-4): GAGVSQSPSNKVTEKGKDVELRCDPISGHTALYWYRQSLGQGLEFLIYFQGNSAPDKSGLPSDRFSAERTGGSVSTLTIQRTQQEDSAVYLCASSWVEGAGGEKLFFGSGTQLSVL.

The table lists this clone with a count of one. The chain couples TRBV5-6 to TRBJ1-5, with D perhaps matching TRBD1 (5 bases). The length of the CDR3 is 14 residues. Trimming removed 9 bases from V and 4 bases from J, with 17 bases in between. Looked up from germline, CDR1 is SGHDT and CDR2 is YYEEEE. The CDR3 reads CATTRRGSNQPQHF. The CDR3 DNA reads TGTGCCACCACGAGACGGGGGAGTAATCAGCCCCAGCATTTT.

This clone showed up just a few times. CDR3 region: CASSYGTARNEKLFF. CDR3 nucleotides: TGTGCCAGCAGCTATGGGACAGCTAGAAATGAAAAACTGTTTTTT. This sequence joins TRBV27 and TRBJ1-4; TRBD1 aligns across 7 bases. This CDR3 region has 15 residues. With 6 bases clipped from V and 5 bases from J, the junction kept 9 bases outside the gene matches. Germline lookup yields CDR1 MNHEY and CDR2 SMNVEV (reference sequence). Supplemented by reference TRBV27 and TRBJ1-4, the full variable domain reads EAQVTQNPRYLITVTGKKLTVTCSQNMNHEYMSWYRQDPGLGLRQIYYSMNVEVTDKGDVPEGYKVSRKEKRNFPLILESPSPNQTSLYFCASSYGTARNEKLFFGSGTQLSVL.

Points on this clone: A read error may produce the germline difference seen at one junction end. V is TRBV7-7 and J is TRBJ2-1, with TRBD1 matching over 10 bases. The germline V gene encodes CDR1 SSHAT and CDR2 FNYEAQ (reference sequence). CDR3 size: 17 residues. In DNA, the CDR3 is TGTGCTAGCAGCTTAGGGCCGGGACAGGGGATGGGCAATGAGCAGTTCTTC. Encoded protein: CASSLGPGQGMGNEQFF. Using reference TRBV7-7 and TRBJ2-1 for the parts outside the CDR3, the full variable domain is GAGVSQSPRYKVTKRGQDVTLRCDPISSHATLYWYQQALGQGPEFLTYFNYEAQPDKSGLPSDRFSAERPEGSISTLTIQRTEQRDSAMYRCASSLGPGQGMGNEQFFGPGTRLTVL.

The rearrangement links TRBV14 to TRBJ1-2, with a weak D call TRBD1 (5 bases). CDR1 is SGHDN and CDR2 is FVKESK in the germline V gene. V lost 8 bases to trimming and J lost 4 bases, with 14 bases between them. The CDR3 is made up of 13 amino acids. The CDR3 coding sequence is TGTGCCAGCCGGGCAGGGTGGGCCTATGGCTACACCTTC. It codes for CASRAGWAYGYTF.

V usage is TRBV28 and J usage is TRBJ2-4, with D maybe TRBD1 (5 bases). The CDR3 runs 15 residues. V was shortened by 5 bases and J by 0 bases, with 11 bases between the two germline ends. Germline-derived CDR1 and CDR2 are MDHEN and SYDVKM. CDR3 sequence: CASSPSGLAKNIQYF. The CDR3 DNA follows: TGTGCCAGCAGTCCTTCAGGGTTAGCCAAAAACATTCAGTACTTC.

The chain joins TRBV15 to TRBJ1-1; D is unclear. The CDR3 sequence is 15 residues long. The ends were cut back, 1 base at V and 1 base at J, with 10 bases in the middle. CDR1 is LNHNV and CDR2 is YYDKDF in the germline V gene (reference sequence). CDR3 region: CATSRGGVENTEAFF. CDR3 nucleotide sequence: TGTGCCACCAGCAGAGGTGGAGTAGAGAACACTGAAGCTTTCTTT.

The chain has TRBV6-1 and TRBJ1-2, with 8 nucleotides matching TRBD1. V shed 2 bases and J 5 bases; nucleotides not matched to a gene: 7. Germline CDR1 MNHNS, CDR2 SASEGT. The CDR3 has 15 residues. DNA of the CDR3: TGTGCCAGCAGTGAACAGGGGGCGAGTTGGTATGGCTACACCTTC. Protein sequence: CASSEQGASWYGYTF.

The V gene is TRBV28, the J gene TRBJ2-7; 8 bases map to TRBD1. The junction had 6 bases not matched to a gene; V was cut back by 6 bases and J by 5 bases. Germline-derived CDR1 and CDR2 are MDHEN and SYDVKM. The CDR3 length is 13 residues. DNA for the CDR3: TGTGCCAGCAGCGTCAGGGGGCATAACGAGCAGTACTTC. Amino acids: CASSVRGHNEQYF.

V and J are TRBV5-4 and TRBJ2-5; TRBD2 matches 8 bases. V shed 1 base and J 5 bases; nucleotides not matched to a gene: 13. The CDR3 is 17 amino acids. Germline V gives CDR1 SGHNT, CDR2 YYREEE (reference sequence). CDR3 sequence reads: CASSLLGGTSGRETQYF. The CDR3 nucleotides read TGTGCCAGCAGCTTGTTGGGTGGGACTAGTGGAAGGGAGACCCAGTACTTC.

The V call is TRBV25-1, the J call TRBJ2-5, with 8 bases that match TRBD1. The germline V gene has CDR1 MGHDK and CDR2 SYGVNS. The CDR3 covers 14 residues. Losses at the gene ends were 3 bases for V and 3 bases for J; bases not matched to a gene: 3. The CDR3 DNA sequence: TGTGCCAGCAGTGACCCGACAGGGGAAGAGACCCAGTACTTC. The encoded protein is CASSDPTGEETQYF.

This clone was picked up one time. This sequence joins TRBV5-8 and TRBJ1-5; TRBD1 matches 7 bases. The V gene end was trimmed by 7 bases and the J gene end by 6 bases; junction bases not matched to a gene: 7. CDR1 is SGHTS and CDR2 is YDEGEE in the germline V gene. The CDR3 extends over 13 amino acids. The CDR3 is CASQRQGGQPQHF. In nucleotides, the CDR3 is TGTGCCAGCCAGCGACAGGGAGGTCAGCCCCAGCATTTT. The full variable domain, in which reference TRBV5-8 and TRBJ1-5 provide the parts outside the CDR3, is EAGVTQSPTHLIKTRGQQATLRCSPISGHTSVYWYQQALGLGLQFLLWYDEGEERNRGNFPPRFSGRQFPNYSSELNVNALELEDSALYLCASQRQGGQPQHFGDGTRLSIL.

The sample holds a few counts of this clone. V and J are TRBV6-4 and TRBJ2-3; TRBD2 matches at 9 bases. This CDR3 is built from 16 residues. V lost 3 bases to trimming and J lost 1 base; unmatched junction nucleotides: 5. Germline V gene lookup returns CDR1 MRHNA and CDR2 SNTAGT. The CDR3 region is CASSEGAGGRTDTQYF. The CDR3 coding sequence is TGTGCCAGCAGTGAAGGCGCGGGGGGGCGCACAGATACGCAGTATTTT.

V gene TRBV28 combines with J gene TRBJ1-2; TRBD1 matches at 11 bases. Germline loops: CDR1 MDHEN, CDR2 SYDVKM. The CDR3 runs to 15 residues. Germline trimming cut 6 bases from V and 8 bases from J; bases unmatched to any gene: 11. This CDR3 is CASRHQGGTGGGYTF. The DNA for the CDR3 is TGTGCCAGCAGACACCAAGGAGGGACAGGGGGGGGCTACACCTTC.

This clone came up a few times. V and J are TRBV27 and TRBJ1-3, with D unresolved. The germline V gene has CDR1 MNHEY and CDR2 SMNVEV (reference sequence). This CDR3 has 15 amino acids. V dropped 5 bases and J dropped 4 bases, with 15 bases sitting between them. For the CDR3, the DNA is TGTGCCAGCAGTGCCTCGCGGGAGCTCGGAAACACCATATATTTT. Amino acid sequence: CASSASRELGNTIYF.

V usage is TRBV12-2 and J usage is TRBJ2-7; the table gives TRBD2 as D, unverified against the DNA. TRBV12-2 is a pseudogene segment. The CDR3 is made up of 19 amino acids. The CDR3 DNA follows: TGTGCAAGTCGCTCCGGGGTCCGGGAGGGAGGCCTCGTAGACTACGAGCAGTACTTC. Translated: CASRSGVREGGLVDYEQYF.

The chain recombines TRBV5-1 with TRBJ2-7; no definite D call. Per the germline V gene, CDR1 is SGHRS and CDR2 is YFSETQ. The CDR3 extends over 13 amino acids. Trimming took off 3 bases at V and 1 base at J, with 8 bases between the two ends. The CDR3 here is CASSSQESYEQYF. DNA of the CDR3: TGCGCCAGCAGCTCCCAGGAATCCTACGAGCAGTACTTC. Looking up the rest from reference TRBV5-1 and TRBJ2-7 gives the full variable domain: KAGVTQTPRYLIKTRGQQVTLSCSPISGHRSVSWYQQTPGQGLQFLFEYFSETQRNKGNFPGRFSGRQFSNSRSEMNVSTLELGDSALYLCASSSQESYEQYFGPGTRLTVT.

The V call is TRBV6-6, the J call TRBJ2-5, with TRBD2 identical over 8 bases. Per the germline V gene, CDR1 is MNHNY and CDR2 is SVGAGI (reference sequence). This CDR3 is 16 amino acids long. J was trimmed by 4 bases and V by 7 bases; bases with no gene match: 14. The CDR3 is CASIQTQAGGLETQYF. The CDR3 nucleotides read TGTGCCAGCATTCAAACTCAGGCGGGAGGCCTAGAGACCCAGTACTTC.

Here the CDR3 reads CASSLTTDTQYF. The CDR3 DNA reads as TGTGCCAGCAGTCTAACCACAGATACGCAGTATTTT. This chain connects TRBV28 to TRBJ2-3; D unresolved. This CDR3 contains 12 residues. V lost 5 bases to trimming and J lost 2 bases, with 5 bases between them. From germline, CDR1 is MDHEN and CDR2 SYDVKM. The full variable domain, completed using reference TRBV28 and TRBJ2-3, is DVKVTQSSRYLVKRTGEKVFLECVQDMDHENMFWYRQDPGLGLRLIYFSYDVKMKEKGDIPEGYSVSREKKERFSLILESASTNQTSMYLCASSLTTDTQYFGPGTRLTVL.